The following is a T cell receptor beta chain sequence with its context. This clone was counted once. The antigen it binds to is not known. Within one base of it there is no much larger clone, and no base qualities were kept. CD4+ T cells from unexposed donors were collected before the COVID-19 pandemic (2011-2018). The EasySep CD4+ T cell isolation kit was used to isolate CD4+ T cells once the cultures had run for nine to eleven days. Unexposed donor CD4+ T cells were tested for reactivity to SARS-CoV-2 S and N and four common cold coronavirus spike pools, as cell number allowed. Each well received two million PBMCs, cultured in IMDM supplemented with around 5% human AB serum and around 9 IU/ml IL-2. Half of the culture medium was replaced with fresh IL-2-containing medium on days 3 and 7. In general, triplicate replicate wells were used for every peptide culture condition. Leukapheresis product for the unexposed donors was bought commercially. PBMCs were isolated from leukapheresis product or whole blood by Ficoll-Paque PLUS gradient centrifugation. The PBMCs went either fresh into the expansion assay or into cryopreservation at -140 degrees C. The QIAamp Micro DNA Kit was used to extract genomic DNA from the CD4+ T cells.

Germline trimming amounts to 9 bases on V and 5 bases on J, with 13 as the count of junction bases outside the gene matches. Taken from cysteine to phenylalanine, the CDR3 has 16 residues. The DNA shown is the 48-base CDR3, in frame from base 1. CDR1 KGHDR and CDR2 SFDVKD are derived from the germline V gene. The source of the sample is a study of CD4 T cells in relation to SARS-CoV-2 and coronaviruses (dated by TCRdb to 2020 to 2022). The study in broad terms: In the ViraFEST assay, PBMCs were cultured with antigen for about eleven days, after which TCR beta CDR3s were sequenced to identify clonal expansions specific to the antigen. At the level of individual TCR clonotypes, the study measured memory CD4+ T cell crossreactivity between SARS-CoV-2 spike protein and common cold coronavirus spike proteins. For other donors in the study, expansion assays were sequenced with a different, Illumina-based TCR-beta assay. Shared crossreactive spike epitopes were mapped to their HLA restriction using patient-derived lymphoblastoid cell lines. The Adaptive Biotechnologies TCR-sequencing kit was used to sequence samples from a few pre-COVID donors and the naive versus memory experiments, whereas other data were Illumina-based. The negative reference condition was either a culture with an HIV-1 Nef peptide pool or a culture with no peptide. Study-level results and caveats: Pre-pandemic and post-infection samples were not both contributed by any donor, so tracing of the source of pre-existing responses was limited. Crossreactivity analysis was centred on spike protein, so crossreactivity against other viral proteins was not assessed. Significantly weaker SARS-CoV-2-driven expansion was shown by crossreactive clones than by monoreactive clones, consistent with antigenic imprinting. In 65% to 70% of donors, memory CD4+ clonotypes turned up that crossrecognized SARS-CoV-2 and at least one common cold coronavirus spike. The study was limited by small numbers of patients and tested TCRs.

Library prep was done by the immunoSEQ multiplex PCR assay. In the paper's pipeline: During preprocessing, nonproductive sequences were removed, along with CDR3s that did not begin with C, did not end with F or W, or were shorter than 7 amino acids. Antigen-specific clonotypes were called with the MANAFEST web app, based on expansion relative to reference and other culture wells. A clone was considered positive if the clone showed significant expansion compared with the reference culture in 2 of 3 replicate wells at an FDR below 0.05. To be called positive, a clone also had to show significant expansion compared with every other tandem well and an odds ratio greater than 5. After three terminal residues were trimmed from each end, CDR3 homology was quantified as pairwise Levenshtein distance using the stringdist R package. TCRdb re-hosts the immuneACCESS table, in-frame sequences only. Its copies lack some clones; in the studies checked, an unresolved V gene accounts for under half of them, and the cause for the rest is not known. V, J and clone size reflect that table, while D and trimming were determined from the DNA. Within this sample are under 25,000 clones, with about 75% of them counted one time only. Roughly 12% of the sample lies in the top ten.

This sequence uses TRBV24-1 and TRBJ2-5; 11 junctional bases match TRBD2. The sequence derives from a human donor in good health. Sequences were obtained from CD4+ T cells from PBMCs, cultured in vitro. The CDR3 reads CATDEASASGRETQYF. The bases read TGTGCCACCGATGAAGCTAGCGCTAGCGGGAGGGAGACCCAGTACTTC.